Each of the 18 T cell receptor beta chains below was sequenced from the same sample in a study of early stage breast cancer tumors. This table comes from immunoSEQ multiplex PCR, and its TCRdb copy is limited to in-frame clones, with some not included. The table records 45,000 to 65,000 clones, over 75% of them present only once. Input material: blood. The receptors shown here come from a person aged 40 to 49 with breast cancer.

This chain connects TRBV4-2 to TRBJ2-1, with D perhaps matching TRBD2 (6 bases). The CDR3 consists of 16 residues. Germline assignment: CDR1 LGHNA and CDR2 YNFKEQ. V lost 4 bases and J 5 bases, leaving 18 bases between the germline ends. CDR3 residues: CASSRGLGLLNNEQFF. Here the CDR3 DNA reads TGTGCCAGCAGCCGGGGACTGGGTCTGCTAAACAATGAGCAGTTCTTC.

This sequence joins TRBV5-4 and TRBJ1-2, with 8 positions matching TRBD1. V lost 5 bases, J lost 5 bases, and 8 bases stayed unmatched. The CDR3 contains 14 residues. Per the germline V gene, CDR1 is SGHNT and CDR2 is YYREEE (reference sequence). The CDR3, as DNA: TGTGCCAGCAGACCCGGGACAGGCACGTATGGCTACACCTTC. Translated, it gives CASRPGTGTYGYTF.

The chain's CDR3 is CASRRQDTQYF. The CDR3 bases are TGTGCCAGCCGAAGACAGGATACGCAGTATTTT. V gene TRBV6-6 combines with J gene TRBJ2-3; D is possibly TRBD1 (5 bases). The germline V gene encodes CDR1 MNHNY and CDR2 SVGAGI (reference sequence). The V gene lost 8 bases and the J gene lost 6 bases, with 9 bases spanning the gap. The CDR3 consists of 11 residues.

The V gene is TRBV11-1, the J gene TRBJ2-5; unclear D gene. There are 11 residues in the CDR3. The V end was cut by 7 bases, the J end by 5 bases, with 8 bases between. CDR1 and CDR2 (germline): SGHAT, FQDESV (reference sequence). DNA of the CDR3: TGTGCCAGCACCAAAGGGGAGACCCAGTACTTC. This sequence encodes CASTKGETQYF.

The chain combines TRBV7-8 with TRBJ1-5; no clear D. Germline CDR1 reads SGHVS; CDR2 reads FQNEAQ. There are 13 residues in the CDR3. Trimming took off 5 bases at V and 0 bases at J, with 5 bases between the two ends. As DNA, the CDR3 is TGTGCCAGCAGCAGGTATAGCAATCAGCCCCAGCATTTT. It translates to CASSRYSNQPQHF.

This clone was seen a handful of times. CDR3 in DNA: TGTGCCAGCATTGTCACCACTTATGGCTACACCTTC. It yields the protein CASIVTTYGYTF. The J gene is TRBJ1-2, the V gene TRBV2; D unclear. This CDR3 is 12 amino acids long. Trimming removed 7 bases from V and 5 bases from J, with 11 bases in between. Looked up from germline, CDR1 is SNHLY and CDR2 is FYNNEI.

V usage is TRBV30 and J usage is TRBJ1-2, with 9 bases lining up with TRBD1. The CDR3 extends over 15 amino acids. Losses at the gene ends were 5 bases for V and 7 bases for J; bases not matched to a gene: 14. Germline V lookup: CDR1 GTSNPN, CDR2 SVGIG (reference sequence). CDR3 coding DNA: TGTGCCTGGCCAAGATCCGGGACAGGGTTGAGTGGCTACACCTTC. It yields the protein CAWPRSGTGLSGYTF.

The genes are TRBV4-1 and TRBJ2-1, with TRBD2 matching 7 bases. CDR1 and CDR2 (germline): MGHRA, YSYEKL. V was clipped by 1 base and J by 0 bases; unmatched bases: 3. The length of the CDR3 is 16 residues. The CDR3 DNA reads TGCGCCAGCAGCCAAGCGGGAGGCGGCTCCTACAATGAGCAGTTCTTC. Protein: CASSQAGGGSYNEQFF.

By sample share, this clone is medium-sized. V gene TRBV20-1 combines with J gene TRBJ1-1; D uncertain. The CDR3 loop spans 11 amino acids. Trimming shortened V by 3 bases and J by 2 bases, and 4 bases separated the two germline ends. CDR1 and CDR2 from the germline V gene are DFQATT and SNEGSKA (reference sequence). The chain's CDR3 is CSARGNTEAFF. The CDR3 bases are TGCAGTGCTAGGGGAAACACTGAAGCTTTCTTT.

The V and J genes are TRBV20-1 and TRBJ1-2, with D hard to call. The CDR3 is 11 residues long. Germline lookup yields CDR1 DFQATT and CDR2 SNEGSKA (reference sequence). V lost 6 bases and J 5 bases, leaving 10 bases between the germline ends. CDR3 bases: TGCAGTGCCCCTGATGGATATGGCTACACCTTC. Translating it yields CSAPDGYGYTF.

This clone appeared once. The rearrangement joins TRBV29-1 to TRBJ2-6; no definite D call. V was cut by 6 bases and J by 4 bases, with 7 bases left in between. CDR3 length: 12 residues. Germline CDR1 reads SQVTM; CDR2 reads ANQGSEA. In nucleotides, the CDR3 is TGCAGCGTGGGGTCGGGGGCCAACGTCCTGACTTTC. Translation gives CSVGSGANVLTF.

The chain uses TRBV5-1 and TRBJ2-6, with D uncertain. Germline-derived CDR1 and CDR2 are SGHRS and YFSETQ. Trimming left V 4 bases short and J 1 base short, with 3 bases between. The CDR3 runs to 13 residues. This CDR3 is CASSTSGANVLTF. The DNA of the CDR3 is TGCGCCAGCAGCACGTCTGGGGCCAACGTCCTGACTTTC.

The sample holds one count of this clone. The gene calls are TRBV6-6 and TRBJ2-7; D assignment may be TRBD1 or TRBD2 (6 bases each). V lost 0 bases and J 5 bases, leaving 17 bases between the germline ends. The CDR3 loop spans 16 amino acids. Germline CDR1 is MNHNY and CDR2 is SVGAGI (reference sequence). This chain's CDR3 is CASSYSGRGLDDEQYF. CDR3 sequence (DNA): TGTGCCAGCAGTTACTCGGGCAGGGGACTTGACGACGAGCAGTACTTC.

Only a few counts were recorded for this clone. Additional DNA sequences in this sample encode the identical CDR3. The chain's CDR3 is CASSLGGIYEQYF. CDR3 DNA sequence: TGTGCCAGCAGCTTAGGGGGGATATACGAGCAGTACTTC. The chain carries TRBV7-9 and TRBJ2-7; perhaps D is TRBD1 or TRBD2 (5 bases each). In germline, CDR1 is SEHNR, CDR2 FQNEAQ (reference sequence). Trimming removed 1 base from V and 4 bases from J, with 8 bases in between. The CDR3 has 13 residues.

The rearrangement links TRBV6-5 to TRBJ2-7; no definite D call. The germline gives CDR1 MNHEY, CDR2 SVGAGI. Trimming left V 2 bases short and J 1 base short, with 12 bases between. The CDR3 runs to 15 residues. The CDR3, as DNA: TGTGCCAGCAGTTACGGCAGCCTAGTATCCTACGAGCAGTACTTC. Encoded protein: CASSYGSLVSYEQYF.

The V gene is TRBV30, the J gene TRBJ2-3; 9 positions match TRBD2. Germline assignment: CDR1 GTSNPN and CDR2 SVGIG (reference sequence). The ends lost 7 bases at V and 3 bases at J; junction bases unmatched: 5. The CDR3 contains 13 residues. The CDR3 nucleotides read TGTGCCTTTGAGCGGGAGGCAACAGATACGCAGTATTTT. It yields the protein CAFEREATDTQYF.

This rearrangement joins TRBV10-3 to TRBJ1-1; TRBD1 agrees at 10 bases. Germline CDR1 and CDR2: ENHRY and SYGVKD. Trimming cost V 6 bases and J 7 bases; bases outside gene matches: 11. CDR3 size: 15 residues. The CDR3 here is CAIRKTGTGDGEAFF. The CDR3 region has the DNA TGTGCCATCAGGAAGACCGGGACAGGGGATGGTGAAGCTTTCTTT.

V gene TRBV12-5 combines with J gene TRBJ2-3, with D tentatively TRBD1 (5 bases). CDR3 length equals 15 residues. CDR1 LGHNT and CDR2 FRNRAP come from the germline V gene. Trimming left V 0 bases short and J 4 bases short, with 11 bases between. The chain's CDR3 is CASGLVIQGADTQYF. The CDR3 DNA is TGTGCTAGTGGTTTGGTAATTCAGGGTGCAGATACGCAGTATTTT.